Shown below are 7 T cell receptor beta chains from a single sample sequenced in a study of T cell responses to AZD1222 COVID-19 vaccine. Here immunoSEQ multiplex PCR was the method, and the copy in TCRdb shows in-frame clones only, minus some. The data contain approximately 210,000 clones, 90% to 95% of them singletons. The sample here was peripheral blood, taken 28 days after the second AZD1222 dose. The origin of the receptors is an adult who received the AZD1222 COVID-19 vaccine.

This chain links TRBV24-1 with TRBJ2-7; D is unresolved. The CDR3 is made up of 11 amino acids. Germline V gene sequence: CDR1 KGHDR, CDR2 SFDVKD. V shed 4 bases and J shed 4 bases, with 4 bases lying between them. The CDR3: CATSEGYEQYF. CDR3 in DNA: TGTGCCACCAGTGAGGGGTACGAGCAGTACTTC.

The genes are TRBV24-1 and TRBJ2-7; 8 nucleotides agree with TRBD1. The CDR3 has 17 residues. Unmatched junction bases numbered 14, after V lost 5 bases and J lost 3 bases. Looked up from germline, CDR1 is KGHDR and CDR2 is SFDVKD. CDR3 bases: TGTGCCACCAGTGGAGGACAGGGATCCGCCTACGTCTACGAGCAGTACTTC. This sequence encodes CATSGGQGSAYVYEQYF.

The chain links TRBV10-3 to TRBJ1-2; D gene uncertain. Between the trimmed V and J ends, which lost 5 bases and 8 bases, there was a span of 9 bases. The CDR3 consists of 11 residues. In germline, CDR1 is ENHRY, CDR2 SYGVKD. CDR3 region: CAISSVRGYTF. Written as DNA, the CDR3 is TGTGCCATCAGTAGTGTTAGGGGCTACACCTTC.

The V and J genes are TRBV15 and TRBJ2-3, with D possibly being TRBD2 (5 bases). The ends were cut back, 8 bases at V and 2 bases at J, with 17 bases in the middle. CDR1 is LNHNV, CDR2 YYDKDF, per germline (reference sequence). This CDR3 has 15 residues. The CDR3 region has the DNA TGTGCCACCCTCGCTTCAGGACTGATCACAGATACGCAGTATTTT. Translation: CATLASGLITDTQYF.

The rearrangement uses TRBV7-6 and TRBJ1-3; TRBD1 matches 8 bases. The ends lost 1 base at V and 0 bases at J; junction bases unmatched: 14. Germline CDR1 and CDR2: SGHVS and FNYEAQ. The CDR3 is 20 residues long. The DNA for the CDR3 is TGTGCCAGCAGCTTAGGCGGGACAGGACCGCTACGTTACTCTGGAAACACCATATATTTT. This gives the protein CASSLGGTGPLRYSGNTIYF.

The chain combines TRBV19 with TRBJ1-5, with 11 bases that match TRBD1. Germline V gene lookup returns CDR1 LNHDA and CDR2 SQIVND (reference sequence). The CDR3 covers 14 residues. Germline trimming cut 6 bases from V and 2 bases from J; bases unmatched to any gene: 0. The CDR3 here is CASRGQGGNQPQHF. The CDR3 nucleotides are TGTGCCAGTAGGGGACAGGGGGGCAATCAGCCCCAGCATTTT.

The J gene is TRBJ2-5, the V gene TRBV28; 8 bases are a match to TRBD1. The V segment lost 5 bases and the J segment 2 bases; nucleotides outside the gene matches: 10. CDR1 MDHEN and CDR2 SYDVKM come from the germline V gene. The CDR3 is 16 residues long. This CDR3 is CASSPRTGTLQETQYF. CDR3 bases: TGTGCCAGCAGTCCCCGGACAGGGACCTTACAAGAGACCCAGTACTTC.